Listed here are 23 T cell receptor beta chains from one sample, sequenced in a study of T cells after yellow fever vaccination. TCRdb re-called the 5' RACE reads through MiXCR, storing one row per CDR3 protein. The profile covers hundreds of thousands of distinct CDR3 sequences, with 10% to 15% appearing a single time and about 16% taken by the ten largest. Here the sequenced sample was PBMCs, taken on the day of the yellow fever booster vaccination. The receptors stem from a man aged 25-40 years who received the YFV17D yellow fever vaccine.

The CDR3 DNA is TGTGCCAGCAGTTGGCCGGGACAGCGCACTGAAGCTTTCTTT. Protein product: CASSWPGQRTEAFF. The chain carries TRBV11-1 and TRBJ1-1, with 7 bases lining up with TRBD1. CDR1 and CDR2 (germline): SGHAT, FQDESV (reference sequence). The CDR3 sequence is 14 residues long. V dropped 6 bases and J dropped 4; count of bases not matched to a gene: 8. Using reference TRBV11-1 and TRBJ1-1 for the parts outside the CDR3, the full variable domain is EAEVAQSPRYKITEKSQAVAFWCDPISGHATLYWYRQILGQGPELLVQFQDESVVDDSQLPKDRFSAERLKGVDSTLKIQPAELGDSAMYLCASSWPGQRTEAFFGQGTRLTVV.

This clonotype has more than one count but fewer than ten. The chain joins TRBV28 to TRBJ1-5; perhaps TRBD1 as D (5 bases). Germline V gene data show CDR1 as MDHEN and CDR2 as SYDVKM. Trimming took 3 bases from V and 7 from J, leaving 19 bases between them. CDR3 length equals 16 residues. The CDR3, as DNA: TGTGCCAGCAGTTTGACGGGGGGGATGCAAGGACAGCCCCAGCATTTT. Protein product: CASSLTGGMQGQPQHF.

The gene calls are TRBV7-2 and TRBJ2-3, with 12 bases that match TRBD2. Germline-derived CDR1 and CDR2 are SGHTA and FQGNSA. V lost 1 base to trimming and J lost 8 bases; unmatched junction nucleotides: 7. The CDR3 consists of 16 residues. The CDR3: CASSLVTSGSLRTQYF. The CDR3 coding sequence is TGTGCCAGCAGCTTAGTGACTAGCGGGAGTCTCCGTACGCAGTATTTT.

The CDR3, as DNA: TGTGCCAGCAGCTTAGATCTAAGGACTAGCGGGACGAACATTCAGTACTTC. This translates into CASSLDLRTSGTNIQYF. J is TRBJ2-4 and V is TRBV11-2, with 12 bases lining up with TRBD2. The germline gives CDR1 SGHAT, CDR2 FQNNGV. This CDR3 is built from 17 residues. V gave up 0 bases and J gave up 7 bases; unmatched junction bases: 7.

The chain uses TRBV28 and TRBJ2-7; D remains ambiguous. Between the trimmed V and J ends, which lost 2 bases and 3 bases, there was a span of 11 bases. The CDR3 sequence is 14 residues long. Looked up from germline, CDR1 is MDHEN and CDR2 is SYDVKM. Here the CDR3 reads CASSLNPLHYEQYF. CDR3 DNA: TGTGCCAGCAGTTTAAACCCTCTTCACTACGAGCAGTACTTC.

This clonotype was seen ten or more times. The rearrangement links TRBV20-1 to TRBJ2-3, with unresolved D. CDR1 and CDR2 (germline): DFQATT, SNEGSKA (reference sequence). CDR3 length equals 13 residues. V lost 5 bases and J lost 3, with 12 bases in between. The CDR3 spells CSASIDPTDTQYF. CDR3 DNA sequence: TGCAGTGCTTCCATTGACCCGACAGATACGCAGTATTTT.

This clonotype was seen ten or more times. The rearrangement joins TRBV7-6 to TRBJ2-5; possible D gene TRBD1, 6 bases. The CDR3 spans 14 residues. The germline gives CDR1 SGHVS, CDR2 FNYEAQ. Trimming left V 5 bases short and J 2 bases short, with 12 bases between. The CDR3 sequence is CASSLGTKQETQYF. CDR3 nucleotide sequence: TGTGCCAGCAGCCTCGGGACAAAGCAAGAGACCCAGTACTTC. Together with reference TRBV7-6 and TRBJ2-5, the CDR3 gives the full variable domain: GAGVSQSPRYKVTKRGQDVALRCDPISGHVSLYWYRQALGQGPEFLTYFNYEAQQDKSGLPNDRFSAERPEGSISTLTIQRTEQRDSAMYRCASSLGTKQETQYFGPGTRLLVL.

There are many counts of this clonotype. V and J are TRBV9 and TRBJ2-3, with D possibly matching TRBD2 (5 bases). CDR1 and CDR2 from the germline V gene are SGDLS and YYNGEE. This CDR3 comprises 15 residues. Trimming stripped 0 bases from V and 0 bases from J, with 8 bases between. CDR3 in amino acids: CASSVVEGSTDTQYF. The CDR3 DNA reads as TGTGCCAGCAGCGTAGTCGAGGGAAGCACAGATACGCAGTATTTT.

The chain joins TRBV14 to TRBJ2-7; D remains ambiguous. V lost 4 bases, J lost 2 bases, and 12 bases lay in between. This CDR3 contains 14 residues. The germline V gene encodes CDR1 SGHDN and CDR2 FVKESK. For the CDR3, the DNA is TGTGCCAGCAGCCTTTTAACAGTTCCCTACGAGCAGTACTTC. Residues: CASSLLTVPYEQYF. Supplemented by reference TRBV14 and TRBJ2-7, the full variable domain reads EAGVTQFPSHSVIEKGQTVTLRCDPISGHDNLYWYRRVMGKEIKFLLHFVKESKQDESGMPNNRFLAERTGGTYSTLKVQPAELEDSGVYFCASSLLTVPYEQYFGPGTRLTVT.

In this sample, this clonotype turned up a few times. The rearrangement joins TRBV27 to TRBJ1-3, with D perhaps matching TRBD1 (6 bases). This CDR3 has 14 amino acids. Trimming removed 8 bases from V and 0 bases from J, with 11 bases in between. Germline CDR1 MNHEY, CDR2 SMNVEV (reference sequence). The CDR3 spells CASGDRISGNTIYF. DNA of the CDR3: TGTGCCAGCGGAGACAGGATCTCTGGAAACACCATATATTTT.

This clonotype was detected a few times. The chain joins TRBV20-1 to TRBJ1-2, with 7 bases aligning to TRBD1. There are 15 residues in the CDR3. From germline, CDR1 is DFQATT and CDR2 SNEGSKA (reference sequence). V was clipped by 3 bases and J by 7 bases; unmatched bases: 14. This CDR3 reads CSARSPQGEESGYTF. The DNA of the CDR3 is TGCAGTGCTAGGTCACCCCAGGGGGAGGAAAGTGGCTACACCTTC.

This clonotype was seen a few times. The chain couples TRBV19 to TRBJ1-1; D uncertain. CDR3 length: 14 residues. In germline, CDR1 is LNHDA, CDR2 SQIVND (reference sequence). Between the trimmed V and J ends, which lost 0 bases and 8 bases, there was a span of 13 bases. Here the CDR3 reads CASSIDGKEREAFF. The CDR3 DNA reads as TGTGCCAGTAGTATAGATGGAAAAGAACGGGAAGCTTTCTTT.

The chain has TRBV4-3 and TRBJ2-7, with D unclear. The length of the CDR3 is 14 residues. V shed 0 bases and J shed 4 bases, with 10 bases lying between them. CDR1 is LGHNA, CDR2 YSLEER, per germline. CDR3 residues: CASSQDTATYEQYF. The CDR3 DNA follows: TGCGCCAGCAGCCAAGATACGGCTACTTACGAGCAGTACTTC.

This clonotype was observed once. The rearrangement joins TRBV5-1 to TRBJ2-2; 9 bases map to TRBD2. Germline V gene lookup returns CDR1 SGHRS and CDR2 YFSETQ. CDR3 size: 14 residues. The trim removed 9 bases at V and 0 bases at J, leaving 3 bases unmatched. CDR3 DNA: TGCGCCACGGAGCGGGAGGCGAACACCGGGGAGCTGTTTTTT. Translation gives CATEREANTGELFF.

There are a few counts of this clonotype. The chain couples TRBV5-6 to TRBJ2-7; no clear D. CDR1 SGHDT and CDR2 YYEEEE come from the germline V gene. Trimming took 0 bases from V and 11 from J, leaving 9 bases between them. The CDR3 runs to 11 residues. The chain's CDR3 is CASSLAGREYF. CDR3 DNA sequence: TGTGCCAGCAGCTTGGCCGGACGTGAGTACTTC.

This chain links TRBV7-2 with TRBJ2-3; weak D call: TRBD2 (6 bases). The CDR3 totals 16 residues. Trimming cost V 6 bases and J 2 bases, with 18 bases left between them. Germline CDR1 SGHTA, CDR2 FQGNSA. CDR3 loop: CASSFSRGGVTDTQYF. In nucleotides, the CDR3 is TGTGCCAGCAGTTTTAGTAGGGGCGGGGTCACAGATACGCAGTATTTT.

V usage is TRBV15 and J usage is TRBJ2-1; maybe TRBD1 (6 bases). This CDR3 has 14 residues. Germline V gene lookup returns CDR1 LNHNV and CDR2 YYDKDF (reference sequence). V was shortened by 2 bases and J by 1 base, with 6 bases between the two germline ends. The CDR3 DNA sequence: TGTGCCACCAGCAGACAGGGGTCCTACAATGAGCAGTTCTTC. It encodes CATSRQGSYNEQFF.

This clonotype was counted only a few times. The CDR3 is CAAFSGSETQYF. CDR3 in DNA: TGTGCGGCGTTTAGCGGGAGTGAGACCCAGTACTTC. This sequence joins TRBV28 and TRBJ2-5; 9 bases line up with TRBD2. Germline values: CDR1 MDHEN, CDR2 SYDVKM. This CDR3 has 12 amino acids. The complete variable domain, with remaining parts taken from reference TRBV28 and TRBJ2-5, reads DVKVTQSSRYLVKRTGEKVFLECVQDMDHENMFWYRQDPGLGLRLIYFSYDVKMKEKGDIPEGYSVSREKKERFSLILESASTNQTSMYLCAAFSGSETQYFGPGTRLLVL.

The J gene is TRBJ2-7, the V gene TRBV5-6; a weak D match, TRBD2 (6 bases). The CDR3 runs to 15 residues. Germline CDR1 SGHDT, CDR2 YYEEEE. V was trimmed by 0 bases and J by 1 base, leaving 11 bases between them. CDR3 sequence: CASSLVVAESYEQYF. The CDR3 region has the DNA TGTGCCAGCAGCTTGGTGGTAGCGGAATCCTACGAGCAGTACTTC. The full variable domain, rest sourced from reference TRBV5-6 and TRBJ2-7, is DAGVTQSPTHLIKTRGQQVTLRCSPKSGHDTVSWYQQALGQGPQFIFQYYEEEERQRGNFPDRFSGHQFPNYSSELNVNALLLGDSALYLCASSLVVAESYEQYFGPGTRLTVT.

The chain combines TRBV7-9 with TRBJ2-5, with no clear D. The CDR3 sequence is 15 residues long. Germline V gene data show CDR1 as SEHNR and CDR2 as FQNEAQ (reference sequence). V lost 5 bases, J lost 1 base, and 14 bases lay in between. The CDR3 DNA reads TGTGCCAGCAGCCCCCCGGTGGCGGCCCAAGAGACCCAGTACTTC. Translating gives CASSPPVAAQETQYF.

This clonotype was found a few times. One junction end disagrees with the germline gene, perhaps due to a read error. This chain joins TRBV29-1 and TRBJ2-3, with 11 positions matching TRBD2. This CDR3 is 13 amino acids long. Germline V lookup: CDR1 SQVTM, CDR2 ANQGSEA. CDR3: CRVAGGFRATKYF. For the CDR3, the DNA is TGCAGGGTAGCGGGAGGGTTCAGGGCTACGAAGTATTTT.

The chain joins TRBV15 to TRBJ2-4; D gene unclear. This CDR3 has 18 amino acids. Trimming shortened V by 1 base and J by 1 base, and 17 bases separated the two germline ends. Germline assignment: CDR1 LNHNV and CDR2 YYDKDF (reference sequence). CDR3 DNA sequence: TGTGCCACCAGCAGAGTGTTAGGCGTGGCCTTGGCCAAAAACATTCAGTACTTC. It codes for CATSRVLGVALAKNIQYF.

This clonotype was recorded only once. The chain carries TRBV18 and TRBJ1-3; D remains ambiguous. Germline V gives CDR1 KGHSH, CDR2 LQKENI. The CDR3 is made up of 13 amino acids. V lost 3 bases, J lost 10 bases, and 13 bases lay in between. CDR3 coding DNA: TGTGCCAGCTCACCTGGCGGTGGAATGACCATATATTTT. It yields the protein CASSPGGGMTIYF.